The 25 T cell receptor beta chains below all came from one sample that was sequenced in a study of blood T cell repertoires in COVID-19. Method: immunoSEQ multiplex PCR; TCRdb's copy keeps in-frame clones and lacks some. The sample shows about 39,000 clones, around 96% of them seen only once. The sequencing sample was made of peripheral blood. Every receptor here comes from a human donor with active COVID-19. The donor label of this sample is uncertain.

The chain combines TRBV19 with TRBJ1-5, with a weak D call TRBD1 (6 bases). The CDR3 sequence is 14 residues long. The germline gives CDR1 LNHDA, CDR2 SQIVND (reference sequence). V was cut by 5 bases and J by 5 bases, with 13 bases left in between. CDR3 residues: CASSSPQGHQPQHF. CDR3 DNA: TGTGCCAGTAGTTCCCCACAGGGACATCAGCCCCAGCATTTT.

The genes are TRBV28 and TRBJ2-7; TRBD2 might be the D (5 bases). V was trimmed by 5 bases and J by 4 bases, leaving 15 bases between them. The CDR3 is 14 amino acids. CDR1 and CDR2 (germline): MDHEN, SYDVKM. Written as DNA, the CDR3 is TGTGCCAGCAGTCGGCGGACTGGGTCGTACGAGCAGTACTTC. Translating it yields CASSRRTGSYEQYF.

This rearrangement joins TRBV5-4 to TRBJ2-7, with 9 bases matching TRBD2. This CDR3 is built from 14 residues. V shed 4 bases, J shed 2 bases, and the junction held 4 bases outside the gene matches. Per the germline V gene, CDR1 is SGHNT and CDR2 is YYREEE (reference sequence). CDR3 coding DNA: TGTGCCAGCAGCGCGGGACTAGCAACCTACGAGCAGTACTTC. Encoded protein: CASSAGLATYEQYF.

The V and J genes are TRBV10-3 and TRBJ2-5; 8 positions agree with TRBD2. The J segment lost 0 bases and the V segment lost 0 bases, leaving 9 bases of the junction unmatched. The CDR3 runs to 18 residues. Germline CDR1 and CDR2: ENHRY and SYGVKD. The CDR3: CAISESSPGLVYQETQYF. DNA for the CDR3: TGTGCCATCAGTGAGTCTAGTCCGGGACTAGTGTACCAAGAGACCCAGTACTTC.

The CDR3 sequence: CASRSQGKGGEQYF. The CDR3, as DNA: TGTGCCAGCAGGAGTCAGGGGAAGGGAGGGGAGCAGTACTTC. The rearrangement uses TRBV6-6 and TRBJ2-7; D might be TRBD2 (7 bases). The CDR3 contains 14 residues. The V gene lost 6 bases and the J gene lost 7 bases, with 19 bases spanning the gap. Germline V gives CDR1 MNHNY, CDR2 SVGAGI (reference sequence).

This chain links TRBV19 with TRBJ2-1; tentative D call: TRBD1 (6 bases). Trimming pared 6 bases from V and 7 bases from J, leaving 19 bases between. Looked up from germline, CDR1 is LNHDA and CDR2 is SQIVND (reference sequence). This CDR3 contains 15 residues. CDR3 DNA sequence: TGTGCCAGTAGCCAAACACTCACAGGGCTGAATGAGCAGTTCTTC. Translated, it gives CASSQTLTGLNEQFF.

V gene TRBV19 combines with J gene TRBJ1-5, with D maybe TRBD1 (5 bases). Trimming took 7 bases from V and 7 from J, leaving 14 bases between them. CDR1 and CDR2 from the germline V gene are LNHDA and SQIVND (reference sequence). The CDR3 runs to 13 residues. CDR3: CASTGQGEQPQHF. DNA for the CDR3: TGTGCCAGTACGGGCCAGGGTGAACAGCCCCAGCATTTT.

The rearrangement links TRBV6-6 to TRBJ1-5; 7 bases match TRBD1. The CDR3 contains 15 residues. J was trimmed by 2 bases and V by 6 bases; bases with no gene match: 7. Germline V gene sequence: CDR1 MNHNY, CDR2 SVGAGI (reference sequence). CDR3 sequence reads: CASRSTGDGNQPQHF. CDR3 in DNA: TGTGCCAGCAGGTCCACAGGGGACGGCAATCAGCCCCAGCATTTT.

This clone was seen just once. The chain links TRBV6-2 or TRBV6-3 to TRBJ1-1; D might be TRBD1 (5 bases). The CDR3 consists of 14 residues. V dropped 1 base and J dropped 3 bases, with 9 bases sitting between them. Germline values: CDR1 MNHEY, CDR2 SVGEGT. The CDR3 DNA follows: TGTGCCAGCAGTTACTTGGACACCTACACTGAAGCTTTCTTT. Amino acid sequence: CASSYLDTYTEAFF.

This chain connects TRBV7-9 to TRBJ1-3; D not resolved. V was pared by 3 bases and J by 2 bases, with 5 bases between. CDR3 size: 13 residues. Germline V gene lookup returns CDR1 SEHNR and CDR2 FQNEAQ (reference sequence). The DNA for the CDR3 is TGTGCCAGCAGCTTGCGGCCTGGAAACACCATATATTTT. It encodes CASSLRPGNTIYF.

V usage is TRBV28 and J usage is TRBJ2-1; 7 bases line up with TRBD2. This CDR3 spans 15 amino acids. V shed 6 bases and J 2 bases; nucleotides not matched to a gene: 7. The germline V gene encodes CDR1 MDHEN and CDR2 SYDVKM. CDR3 in DNA: TGTGCCAGCAGGGCCGCGGGAGTCACCTACAATGAGCAGTTCTTC. It codes for CASRAAGVTYNEQFF.

This clone was observed a single time. The chain joins TRBV13 to TRBJ1-1; 7 bases map to TRBD1. CDR1 and CDR2 (germline): PRHDT, FYEKMQ (reference sequence). V lost 5 bases, J lost 2 bases, and 11 bases stayed unmatched. The CDR3 has 16 amino acids. This chain's CDR3 is CASSHQSGTANTEAFF. CDR3 coding DNA: TGTGCCAGCAGCCACCAATCCGGGACAGCCAACACTGAAGCTTTCTTT.

In this sample, this clone turned up once. This chain joins TRBV11-2 and TRBJ1-4; maybe TRBD1 (5 bases). This CDR3 comprises 13 residues. CDR1 is SGHAT and CDR2 is FQNNGV in the germline V gene. V was pared by 8 bases and J by 10 bases, with 17 bases between. CDR3 loop: CASQAGRDGKLFF. The DNA of the CDR3 is TGTGCCAGCCAAGCGGGCAGGGACGGAAAACTGTTTTTT.

J is TRBJ2-1 and V is TRBV9; the match to TRBD2 covers 9 bases. The CDR3 spans 16 residues. The junction had 10 bases not matched to a gene; V was cut back by 0 bases and J by 9 bases. Germline loops: CDR1 SGDLS, CDR2 YYNGEE. CDR3 DNA sequence: TGTGCCAGCAGCGTAGAGGGCGGGAGGGCCTATAGTGAGCAGTTCTTC. This codes for CASSVEGGRAYSEQFF.

The chain joins TRBV28 to TRBJ2-2, with a weak D call TRBD2 (5 bases). The CDR3 length is 18 residues. V shed 2 bases and J shed 6 bases, with 22 bases lying between them. Germline lookup yields CDR1 MDHEN and CDR2 SYDVKM. CDR3 sequence: CASSLVSSAGVRSGELFF. In DNA form, the CDR3 reads TGTGCCAGCAGTTTAGTGAGTTCGGCGGGCGTTCGTTCCGGGGAGCTGTTTTTT.

V is TRBV19 and J is TRBJ1-5; D is perhaps TRBD1 (5 bases). The CDR3 runs 14 residues. The V end was cut by 5 bases, the J end by 7 bases, with 15 bases between. Germline-derived CDR1 and CDR2 are LNHDA and SQIVND (reference sequence). CDR3 loop: CASSVGEVWQPQHF. The CDR3 region has the DNA TGTGCCAGTAGTGTAGGGGAGGTTTGGCAGCCCCAGCATTTT.

Only a few counts were recorded for this clone. CDR3 in DNA: TGCGCCAGCAGCTCAGGGGCTGGAAACACCATATATTTT. Translating it yields CASSSGAGNTIYF. The chain joins TRBV5-1 to TRBJ1-3; TRBD1 is a possible D gene (6 bases). The germline V and J ends were trimmed by 3 bases and 2 bases, with 6 bases remaining between them. The CDR3 contains 13 residues. CDR1 SGHRS and CDR2 YFSETQ come from the germline V gene. The full variable domain, its missing parts supplied by reference TRBV5-1 and TRBJ1-3, is KAGVTQTPRYLIKTRGQQVTLSCSPISGHRSVSWYQQTPGQGLQFLFEYFSETQRNKGNFPGRFSGRQFSNSRSEMNVSTLELGDSALYLCASSSGAGNTIYFGEGSWLTVV.

The chain recombines TRBV6-6 with TRBJ1-2; D may be TRBD1 (5 bases). CDR3 length: 13 amino acids. The V end lost 0 bases, the J end lost 3 bases, and 5 bases lay between the germline ends. Germline-derived CDR1 and CDR2 are MNHNY and SVGAGI (reference sequence). DNA of the CDR3: TGTGCCAGCAGTTACTCAGGGGACTATGGCTACACCTTC. This gives the protein CASSYSGDYGYTF.

This chain links TRBV2 with TRBJ2-7; tentatively, D is TRBD1 (5 bases). This CDR3 is built from 15 residues. Germline V gives CDR1 SNHLY, CDR2 FYNNEI. The germline V and J ends were trimmed by 10 bases and 0 bases, with 19 bases remaining between them. CDR3 DNA sequence: TGTGCCACAACAGGCGATCCCGACAGCTCCTACGAGCAGTACTTC. As protein: CATTGDPDSSYEQYF.

V is TRBV3-1 (or the pseudogene TRBV3-2) and J is TRBJ2-5; weak D call: TRBD1 (6 bases). The CDR3 has 15 amino acids. Germline V lookup: CDR1 LGHDT, CDR2 YNNKEL (reference sequence). V gave up 3 bases and J gave up 5 bases, with 16 bases separating them. The CDR3 loop is CASSQSGGRRETQYF. The CDR3 bases are TGTGCCAGCAGCCAGAGTGGGGGCCGAAGGGAGACCCAGTACTTC.

This sequence joins TRBV11-1 and TRBJ1-6, with 8 bases matching TRBD1. The CDR3 is 14 residues long. Trimming cost V 5 bases and J 5 bases; bases outside gene matches: 2. Germline V lookup: CDR1 SGHAT, CDR2 FQDESV (reference sequence). The CDR3 DNA is TGTGCCAGCAGCCGGACAGGGAATAATTCACCCCTCCACTTT. Its translation: CASSRTGNNSPLHF.

This clone was recorded once. This sequence joins TRBV15 and TRBJ2-4; 7 bases line up with TRBD2. In germline, CDR1 is LNHNV, CDR2 YYDKDF (reference sequence). The CDR3 is 18 residues long. Unmatched junction bases numbered 8, after V lost 0 bases and J lost 0 bases. CDR3 sequence (DNA): TGTGCCACCAGCAGAGATGGCGGGGGTGGGGGAGCCAAAAACATTCAGTACTTC. Protein: CATSRDGGGGGAKNIQYF.

The rearrangement joins TRBV6-5 to TRBJ2-3, with TRBD2 identical over 8 bases. The CDR3 is made up of 15 amino acids. Germline CDR1 is MNHEY and CDR2 is SVGAGI. V trimming: 5 bases; J trimming: 2 bases; junction bases outside the gene matches: 6. This CDR3 reads CASSTRGGHTDTQYF. The CDR3 DNA is TGTGCCAGCAGTACACGGGGGGGACACACAGATACGCAGTATTTT.

V gene TRBV18 combines with J gene TRBJ2-5; unclear D gene. V lost 3 bases and J 3 bases, leaving 14 bases between the germline ends. Germline CDR1 is KGHSH and CDR2 is LQKENI. The CDR3 is 15 amino acids. In DNA, the CDR3 is TGTGCCAGCTCACCGAATGTGGCCAGTAAAGAGACCCAGTACTTC. As protein: CASSPNVASKETQYF.

V is TRBV11-2 and J is TRBJ2-2; no reliable D call. Germline assignment: CDR1 SGHAT and CDR2 FQNNGV. The CDR3 is made up of 16 amino acids. V was shortened by 0 bases and J by 5 bases, with 13 bases between the two germline ends. The CDR3 coding sequence is TGTGCCAGCAGCTTAGAAGTGGTAGGAGCGACCGGGGAGCTGTTTTTT. Translated, it gives CASSLEVVGATGELFF.